This T cell receptor (beta chain) was recovered during a study of T cells in Graves' hyperthyroidism and ophthalmopathy. Overall study: Initial diagnosis, before any treatment, was when peripheral blood was collected.

Diagnosis relied on clinical symptoms, serum thyroxine and TRAb, thyroid ultrasound and orbital computed tomography. Study findings and constraints: Researchers found most expanded thyroid clonotypes above 0.001 in blood as well.

For this clonotype: Antigen specificity is unknown.

RNA transcripts provided the source from which TCR beta CDR3 regions were amplified. TCR CDR3 underwent first-round RT-PCR with the HTBI primer set. A single record per CDR3 protein comes from TCRdb applying MiXCR to the multiplex PCR reads. Here the sample spans around 250,000 distinct CDR3 sequences, less than 20% being singletons. The TCR was taken from a woman aged 18-29 years with Graves' ophthalmopathy. The sequencing input was blood.

The CDR3 sequence: CSATRTSGRAYNEQFF. CDR3 in DNA: TGCAGTGCTACCCGGACTAGCGGGCGAGCCTACAATGAGCAGTTCTTC. The chain is built from TRBV20-1 and TRBJ2-1; 11 bases map to TRBD2. The germline CDR1 and CDR2 sequences are DFQATT and SNEGSKA (reference sequence). V gave up 4 bases and J gave up 2 bases; unmatched junction bases: 7. This CDR3 region has 16 residues.